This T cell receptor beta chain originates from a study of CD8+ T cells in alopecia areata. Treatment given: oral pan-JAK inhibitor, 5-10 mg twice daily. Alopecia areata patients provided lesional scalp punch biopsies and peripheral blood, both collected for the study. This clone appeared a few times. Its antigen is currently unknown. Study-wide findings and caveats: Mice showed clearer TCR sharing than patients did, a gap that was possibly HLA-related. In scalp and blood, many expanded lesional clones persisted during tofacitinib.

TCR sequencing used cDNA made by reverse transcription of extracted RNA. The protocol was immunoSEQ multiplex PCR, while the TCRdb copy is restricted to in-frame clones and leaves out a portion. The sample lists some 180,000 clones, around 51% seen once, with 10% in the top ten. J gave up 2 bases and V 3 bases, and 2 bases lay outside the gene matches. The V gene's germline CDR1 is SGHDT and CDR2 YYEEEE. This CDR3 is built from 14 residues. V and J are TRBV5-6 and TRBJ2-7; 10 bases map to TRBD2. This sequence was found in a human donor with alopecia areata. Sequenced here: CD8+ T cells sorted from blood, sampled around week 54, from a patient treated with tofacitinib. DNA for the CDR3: TGTGCCAGCAGCTGGGGGACTAGCGCCTACGAGCAGTACTTC. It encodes CASSWGTSAYEQYF. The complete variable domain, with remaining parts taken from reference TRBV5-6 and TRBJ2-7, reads DAGVTQSPTHLIKTRGQQVTLRCSPKSGHDTVSWYQQALGQGPQFIFQYYEEEERQRGNFPDRFSGHQFPNYSSELNVNALLLGDSALYLCASSWGTSAYEQYFGPGTRLTVT.